These T cell receptor beta chains were read from a single sample in a study of shared clonotypes between healthy human individuals. Profiled with immunoSEQ multiplex PCR; TCRdb holds only in-frame clones, not every one. This table has some 1,100,000 clones, approximately 78% appearing once. The specimen was memory CD4+ T cells from PBMCs. The receptors were gathered from a man younger than 30 in good health. Some clones in this sample may be carry-over from other donors' samples. Both conserved end residues are part of each CDR3. Each record gives: clone size, V gene, D gene, J gene, CDR3 DNA, CDR3 protein. D genes are given only for firm matches. Size is stated for part of the rows, as once, few or many counts, or as a class when the clone is expanded.

NA,TRBV5-5,NA,TRBJ1-1,TGTGCCAGCAGCTTCCGATTTGTGAACACTGAAGCTTTCTTT,CASSFRFVNTEAFF
NA,TRBV6-1,NA,TRBJ2-7,TGTGCCAGCAGGGGGGGCGGGTCTACCTACGAGCAGTACTTC,CASRGGGSTYEQYF
NA,TRBV6-5,NA,TRBJ2-7,TGTGCCAGCAGTTACACCATCTCCTACGAGCAGTACTTC,CASSYTISYEQYF
NA,TRBV29-1,NA,TRBJ2-1,TGCAGCGTGAGAAGGGACCCATCCTACAATGAGCAGTTCTTC,CSVRRDPSYNEQFF
many,TRBV9,TRBD1,TRBJ2-3,TGTGCCAGCAGCGGAACAGGGGGCGGCACAGATACGCAGTATTTT,CASSGTGGGTDTQYF
NA,TRBV9,TRBD2,TRBJ2-7,TGTGCCAGCAGCCCCCAGGGAGGTAGCGGGGTCTACGAGCAGTACTTC,CASSPQGGSGVYEQYF
NA,TRBV2,NA,TRBJ1-1,TGTGCCAGCAGCCTCCGGGTCCTCACTGAAGCTTTCTTT,CASSLRVLTEAFF
NA,TRBV4-1,NA,TRBJ1-1,TGCGCCAGCAGCCAAGATTATCCGGCAGAGAACACTGAAGCTTTCTTT,CASSQDYPAENTEAFF
NA,TRBV9,NA,TRBJ2-2,TGTGCCAGCAGCGTAGTGTCGGGAATGAACACCGGGGAGCTGTTTTTT,CASSVVSGMNTGELFF
NA,TRBV7-2,NA,TRBJ2-7,TGTGCCAGCAGCCCCTCGTACACTTACCCCTACGAGCAGTACTTC,CASSPSYTYPYEQYF
NA,TRBV28,NA,TRBJ1-2,TGTGCCAGCAGTCCGAACTTCCTAGGCGTCAACTATGGCTACACCTTC,CASSPNFLGVNYGYTF
once,TRBV29-1,TRBD1,TRBJ1-1,TGCAGCGTTGAGGAGCAGGGGGCTGAAGCTTTCTTT,CSVEEQGAEAFF